Shown below are 10 T cell receptor beta chains from a single sample sequenced in a study of siplizumab effects on memory and regulatory T cells. Repertoires were generated with immunoSEQ multiplex PCR, while TCRdb's copy carries only in-frame clones and drops some. The data show about 110,000 clones, with around 90% seen just once and about 1.5% held by the top ten. The sequencing sample was made of CD4+ T cells sorted from blood. The source of these receptors is a human donor in good health.

The J gene is TRBJ1-2, the V gene TRBV19; D gene uncertain. Deletions cut 7 bases from V and 2 bases from J, with 14 bases between. Germline assignment: CDR1 LNHDA and CDR2 SQIVND (reference sequence). The CDR3 totals 14 residues. Written as DNA, the CDR3 is TGTGCCAGTAAAAACAGCGCGACCAACTATGGCTACACCTTC. This encodes CASKNSATNYGYTF.

V gene TRBV19 combines with J gene TRBJ2-5, with D possibly TRBD2 on 5 matching bases. Per germline, CDR1 LNHDA and CDR2 SQIVND (reference sequence). The CDR3 extends over 11 amino acids. Trimming removed 6 bases at V and 9 bases at J, with 11 bases between. The CDR3 loop reads CASRLEDAQYF. The CDR3 DNA is TGTGCCAGTAGACTAGAAGATGCCCAGTACTTC.

Regarding this clone: Other nucleotide sequences from this sample produce the same CDR3. The chain employs TRBV5-1 and TRBJ1-2; D remains ambiguous. CDR3 length: 14 residues. Germline V gene data show CDR1 as SGHRS and CDR2 as YFSETQ. V lost 0 bases and J lost 4, with 10 bases in between. The DNA for the CDR3 is TGCGCCAGCAGCTTGGAGGGAGGTGGCTATGGCTACACCTTC. Translated, it gives CASSLEGGGYGYTF. Full variable domain (remainder filled in from reference TRBV5-1 and TRBJ1-2): KAGVTQTPRYLIKTRGQQVTLSCSPISGHRSVSWYQQTPGQGLQFLFEYFSETQRNKGNFPGRFSGRQFSNSRSEMNVSTLELGDSALYLCASSLEGGGYGYTFGSGTRLTVV.

As DNA, the CDR3 is TGTGCCAGCAGGCCCCGGACAGGCAACTCCTACGAGCAGTACTTC. Amino acids: CASRPRTGNSYEQYF. This chain connects TRBV6-5 to TRBJ2-7; TRBD1 agrees at 7 bases. V gave up 6 bases and J gave up 0 bases; unmatched junction bases: 8. Germline CDR1 and CDR2: MNHEY and SVGAGI. The CDR3 is 15 residues long.

The chain employs TRBV5-1 and TRBJ1-3; D gene unclear. The V gene's germline CDR1 is SGHRS and CDR2 YFSETQ. V gave up 0 bases and J gave up 0 bases, with 4 bases separating them. The CDR3 is made up of 14 amino acids. The CDR3 DNA reads TGCGCCAGCAGCTTGGCCGCCTCTGGAAACACCATATATTTT. This translates into CASSLAASGNTIYF.

The chain has TRBV25-1 and TRBJ1-5; no clear D gene. Trimming took 3 bases from V and 1 from J, leaving 7 bases between them. This CDR3 is built from 14 residues. The germline V gene has CDR1 MGHDK and CDR2 SYGVNS. The CDR3 sequence is CASSDPRSNQPQHF. In nucleotides, the CDR3 is TGTGCCAGCAGTGATCCCCGAAGCAATCAGCCCCAGCATTTT.

The count of this clone is one. V usage is TRBV5-1 and J usage is TRBJ1-1; D not resolved. Germline loops: CDR1 SGHRS, CDR2 YFSETQ. Trimming took off 4 bases at V and 1 base at J, with 11 bases between the two ends. The CDR3 is 14 residues long. The CDR3 loop is CASSIPAGNTEAFF. The CDR3, as DNA: TGCGCCAGCAGCATCCCCGCAGGGAACACTGAAGCTTTCTTT.

The table lists this clone with a count of one. CDR3: CAWTPGGNSPLHF. The CDR3 nucleotides are TGTGCCTGGACCCCTGGGGGGAATTCACCCCTCCACTTT. The chain carries TRBV30 and TRBJ1-6, with D possibly TRBD1 on 5 matching bases. The CDR3 contains 13 residues. The germline V gene has CDR1 GTSNPN and CDR2 SVGIG (reference sequence). With 4 bases removed from V and 7 bases from J, the gap between germline ends came to 11 bases.

This clone turned up a few times. The genes are TRBV7-9 and TRBJ1-5; D is ambiguous. Trimming removed 1 base from V and 6 bases from J, with 7 bases in between. Germline lookup yields CDR1 SEHNR and CDR2 FQNEAQ (reference sequence). The CDR3 has 13 residues. The CDR3 is CASSLDLAQPQHF. The CDR3 DNA is TGTGCCAGCAGCTTAGATCTGGCTCAGCCCCAGCATTTT.

This sequence joins TRBV4-1 and TRBJ2-3, with 8 positions matching TRBD2. The germline V gene has CDR1 MGHRA and CDR2 YSYEKL. The V gene end was trimmed by 3 bases and the J gene end by 4 bases; junction bases not matched to a gene: 12. The CDR3 has 17 residues. In nucleotides, the CDR3 is TGCGCCAGCAGCCATGACGCGGGACTAGTGGGCCCAGATACGCAGTATTTT. Amino acids: CASSHDAGLVGPDTQYF.